These 23 T cell receptor beta chains were sequenced from one sample in a study of T cells expressing NK-cell markers. For each CDR3 protein, TCRdb gives one entry from its re-call of the 5' RACE reads, without DNA. The data show 500,000 or so distinct CDR3 sequences, and the top ten clones hold less than 4.5%. The sequencing input was blood T cells: a sorted CD56 or NKG2C T cell subset, CD4+ or CD8+ T cells, or bulk PBMC T cells (not recorded which). All receptors derive from a man between 18 and 35 years old in good health.

The V and J genes are TRBV15 and TRBJ2-5; TCRdb outputs TRBD1, but without DNA this stays unchecked. Looked up from germline, CDR1 is LNHNV and CDR2 is YYDKDF (reference sequence). The CDR3 runs to 15 residues. CDR3 in amino acids: CATSRDRQGQETQYF.

This sequence joins TRBV7-8 and TRBJ1-5; as DNA is missing, the TRBD1 call by TCRdb cannot be tested. The CDR3 runs to 14 residues. CDR1 and CDR2 (germline): SGHVS, FQNEAQ. The chain's CDR3 is CASSSDRGGQPQHF.

This chain uses TRBV2 with TRBJ2-3; the TRBD2 assignment by TCRdb is unverifiable without DNA. Per the germline V gene, CDR1 is SNHLY and CDR2 is FYNNEI. This CDR3 has 15 amino acids. CDR3 region: CASQASGISTDTQYF.

V gene TRBV9 combines with J gene TRBJ2-1; the D call from TCRdb, TRBD2, cannot be confirmed without DNA. The germline CDR1 and CDR2 sequences are SGDLS and YYNGEE. The CDR3 runs to 14 residues. The CDR3 here is CASNSGSAYNEQFF.

This chain links TRBV20-1 with TRBJ1-1; TCRdb names TRBD1, which stays unverified in the absence of DNA. The germline gives CDR1 DFQATT, CDR2 SNEGSKA (reference sequence). This CDR3 comprises 13 residues. The CDR3 sequence: CSAKTAGATEAFF.

The J gene is TRBJ1-4, the V gene TRBV7-8; TCRdb indicates TRBD1, and absent DNA this call remains unverified. CDR3 length equals 18 residues. CDR1 SGHVS and CDR2 FQNEAQ come from the germline V gene. CDR3 in amino acids: CASSLALTGEATNEKLFF.

The chain recombines TRBV12-3 or TRBV12-4 with TRBJ1-2. CDR3 length: 13 amino acids. CDR3 protein: CASSGPSPYGYTF.

The gene calls are TRBV12-3 or TRBV12-4 and TRBJ2-7; the TCRdb D gene call, TRBD1, has no DNA to confirm it. The CDR3 spans 14 residues. CDR3 region: CASSLETGRPEQYF.

This chain links TRBV6-1 with TRBJ2-1; TCRdb indicates TRBD2, and absent DNA this call remains unverified. This CDR3 contains 17 residues. Germline CDR1 MNHNS, CDR2 SASEGT. CDR3 in amino acids: CASSPWTSGGLRSEQFF.

J is TRBJ2-7 and V is TRBV5-1; there is no DNA to check the TCRdb D call of TRBD1. Germline-derived CDR1 and CDR2 are SGHRS and YFSETQ. The CDR3 runs 14 residues. The CDR3 loop reads CASSPGAEGHEQYF.

The genes are TRBV15 and TRBJ2-1; the TCRdb call, TRBD2, lacks DNA for checking. This CDR3 has 15 residues. Germline V CDR1 and CDR2: LNHNV, YYDKDF (reference sequence). This CDR3 is CATRLGWDFHNEQFF.

J is TRBJ2-5 and V is TRBV4-3; no DNA is available, so the TRBD2 call from TCRdb remains unchecked. CDR3 size: 16 residues. The germline V gene has CDR1 LGHNA and CDR2 YSLEER. This CDR3 is CASSPRLAGYQETQYF.

The V call is TRBV7-2, the J call TRBJ2-7; the D call of TRBD2 rests on TCRdb alone, since no DNA is present to check it. CDR1 SGHTA and CDR2 FQGNSA come from the germline V gene. The length of the CDR3 is 17 residues. The chain's CDR3 is CASSLAGGGILSYEQYF. Full variable domain (rest looked up from reference TRBV7-2 and TRBJ2-7): GAGVSQSPSNKVTEKGKDVELRCDPISGHTALYWYRQSLGQGLEFLIYFQGNSAPDKSGLPSDRFSAERTGGSVSTLTIQRTQQEDSAVYLCASSLAGGGILSYEQYFGPGTRLTVT.

J is TRBJ1-5 and V is TRBV10-2; the D call from TCRdb, TRBD1, cannot be confirmed without DNA. The germline V gene encodes CDR1 WSHSY and CDR2 SAAADI. CDR3 length equals 15 residues. The CDR3 here is CASSAGPWANQPQHF.

V and J are TRBV6-1 and TRBJ2-3. Germline CDR1 and CDR2: MNHNS and SASEGT. The CDR3 has 13 amino acids. CDR3 sequence: CASRRSVTDTQYF.

This chain uses TRBV20-1 with TRBJ1-2; lacking DNA, the TRBD1 call made by TCRdb goes unchecked. This CDR3 spans 11 amino acids. Germline V gene lookup returns CDR1 DFQATT and CDR2 SNEGSKA (reference sequence). CDR3 sequence: CSAGAKGGYTF.

The rearrangement joins TRBV5-1 to TRBJ2-6; TCRdb names TRBD1, which stays unverified in the absence of DNA. This CDR3 spans 17 amino acids. Germline V gene data show CDR1 as SGHRS and CDR2 as YFSETQ. CDR3 amino acids: CASSGRDGSSGANVLTF.

The chain is built from TRBV7-9 and TRBJ2-7; TCRdb's assignment of TRBD2 cannot be checked, as there is no DNA. CDR1 and CDR2 (germline): SEHNR, FQNEAQ (reference sequence). The CDR3 extends over 14 amino acids. The CDR3 loop reads CASSEGLAGRGQYF.

The chain combines TRBV29-1 with TRBJ2-2; TCRdb reports TRBD1, a call that lacks DNA to check it against. This CDR3 has 13 amino acids. Germline V gives CDR1 SQVTM, CDR2 ANQGSEA. CDR3 protein: CSAVGGNTGELFF.

The V and J genes are TRBV3-1 and TRBJ1-3; TCRdb indicates TRBD1, and absent DNA this call remains unverified. This CDR3 contains 18 residues. Germline CDR1 LGHDT, CDR2 YNNKEL (reference sequence). This chain's CDR3 is CASSQTDRDRAYGNTIYF. Full variable domain (missing parts from reference TRBV3-1 and TRBJ1-3): DTAVSQTPKYLVTQMGNDKSIKCEQNLGHDTMYWYKQDSKKFLKIMFSYNNKELIINETVPNRFSPKSPDKAHLNLHINSLELGDSAVYFCASSQTDRDRAYGNTIYFGEGSWLTVV.

The chain recombines TRBV11-2 with TRBJ2-1; without DNA, the TCRdb call of TRBD2 cannot be checked. The CDR3 sequence is 17 residues long. CDR1 SGHAT and CDR2 FQNNGV come from the germline V gene. CDR3 loop: CASSLIPTSGTYNEQFF.

The chain has TRBV24-1 and TRBJ1-5; TCRdb's D call, TRBD1, is unchecked because there is no DNA. There are 15 residues in the CDR3. In germline, CDR1 is KGHDR, CDR2 SFDVKD. The CDR3: CATGTGILSNQPQHF.

The chain is built from TRBV20-1 and TRBJ1-5; checking the TCRdb D call of TRBD1 is not possible without DNA. This CDR3 contains 14 residues. Looked up from germline, CDR1 is DFQATT and CDR2 is SNEGSKA (reference sequence). This CDR3 reads CSAHRVSSNQPQHF.